This TCR beta chain was retrieved from a study of cytomegalovirus exposure and HLA in healthy donors. The PCR employed 60 Vbeta primers together with 13 Jbeta primers. This table comes from immunoSEQ multiplex PCR, and its TCRdb copy is limited to in-frame clones, with some not included. The sample includes around 170,000 clones, about 85% of them seen just once. This clone has only one observation. Its antigen is undetermined. CDR3 length: 15 amino acids. V was trimmed by 4 bases and J by 3 bases, leaving 15 bases between them. Germline CDR1 and CDR2: KGHSH and LQKENI. General study findings and limits: There were 150 to 200 TCR beta chains listed as cytomegalovirus-associated. There were reportedly fewer N-insertions in an Asian-associated ancestry cluster than the roughly 670-donor mean, in a later analysis. A later analysis linked some 17,000 TCR beta sequences to HLA alleles at 0.05 false discovery rate.

This sequence originates from a man aged 45-65 years in good health and CMV-seronegative. The chain carries TRBV18 and TRBJ1-1; maybe TRBD1 (6 bases). The sequencing sample was made of PBMCs. The CDR3: CASSLPLGGHTEAFF. CDR3 nucleotide sequence: TGTGCCAGCTCACTCCCGCTGGGGGGGCACACTGAAGCTTTCTTT.